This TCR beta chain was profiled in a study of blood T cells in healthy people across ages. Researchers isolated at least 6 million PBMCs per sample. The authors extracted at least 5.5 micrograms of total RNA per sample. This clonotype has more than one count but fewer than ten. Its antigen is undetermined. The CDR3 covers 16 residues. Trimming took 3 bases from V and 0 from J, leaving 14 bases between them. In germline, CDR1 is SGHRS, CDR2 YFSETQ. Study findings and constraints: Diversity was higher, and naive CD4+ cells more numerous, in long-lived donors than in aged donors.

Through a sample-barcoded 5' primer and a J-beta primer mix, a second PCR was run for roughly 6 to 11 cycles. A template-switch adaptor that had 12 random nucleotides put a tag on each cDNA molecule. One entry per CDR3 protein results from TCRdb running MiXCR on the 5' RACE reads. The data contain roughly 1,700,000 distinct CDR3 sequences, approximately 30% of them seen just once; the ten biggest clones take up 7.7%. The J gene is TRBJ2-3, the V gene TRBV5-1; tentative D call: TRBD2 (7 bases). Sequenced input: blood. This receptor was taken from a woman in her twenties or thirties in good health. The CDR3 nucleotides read TGCGCCAGCAGCTACGTAGGGGGGGCGAGCACAGATACGCAGTATTTT. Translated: CASSYVGGASTDTQYF.